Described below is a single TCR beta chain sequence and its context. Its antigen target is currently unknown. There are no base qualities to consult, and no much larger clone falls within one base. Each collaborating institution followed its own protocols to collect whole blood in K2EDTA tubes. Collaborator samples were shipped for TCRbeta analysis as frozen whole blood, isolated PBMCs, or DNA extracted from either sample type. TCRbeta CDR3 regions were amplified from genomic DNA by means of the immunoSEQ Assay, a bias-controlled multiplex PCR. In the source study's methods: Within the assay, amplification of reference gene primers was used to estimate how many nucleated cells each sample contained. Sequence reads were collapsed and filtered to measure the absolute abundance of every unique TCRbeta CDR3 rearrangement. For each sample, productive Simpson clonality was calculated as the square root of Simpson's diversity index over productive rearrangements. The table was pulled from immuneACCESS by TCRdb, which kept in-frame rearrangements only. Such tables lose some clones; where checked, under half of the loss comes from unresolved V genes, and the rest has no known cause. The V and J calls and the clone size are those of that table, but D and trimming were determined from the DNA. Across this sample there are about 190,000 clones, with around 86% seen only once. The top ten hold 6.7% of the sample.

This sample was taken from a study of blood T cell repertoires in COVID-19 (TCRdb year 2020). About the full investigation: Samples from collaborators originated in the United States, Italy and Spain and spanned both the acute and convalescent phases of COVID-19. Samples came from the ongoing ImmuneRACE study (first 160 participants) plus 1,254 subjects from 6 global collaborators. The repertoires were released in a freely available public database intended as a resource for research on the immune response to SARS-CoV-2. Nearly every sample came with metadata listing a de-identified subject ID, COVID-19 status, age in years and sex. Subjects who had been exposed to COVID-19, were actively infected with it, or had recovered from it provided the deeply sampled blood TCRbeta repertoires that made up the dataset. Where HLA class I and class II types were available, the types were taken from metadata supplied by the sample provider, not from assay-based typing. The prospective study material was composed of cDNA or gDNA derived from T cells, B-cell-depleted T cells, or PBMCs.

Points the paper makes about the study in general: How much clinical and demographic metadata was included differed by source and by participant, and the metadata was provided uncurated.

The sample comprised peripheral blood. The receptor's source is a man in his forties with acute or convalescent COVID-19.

The nucleotide sequence is given as TGTGCCAGCTCACCACGGAGTTCGGACAGGAGAGTTATAGACGAGCAGTACTTC. Translated, this is CASSPRSSDRRVIDEQYF. The V and J genes are TRBV18 and TRBJ2-7; 7 bases in between match TRBD1. The germline V gene encodes CDR1 KGHSH and CDR2 LQKENI. The cysteine opens and the phenylalanine closes a CDR3 of 18 amino acids. The entry retains the CDR3 DNA only, 54 bases that are in frame from base 1. V is pruned by 1 base and J by 5 bases, leaving 17 bases of the junction without a gene match.